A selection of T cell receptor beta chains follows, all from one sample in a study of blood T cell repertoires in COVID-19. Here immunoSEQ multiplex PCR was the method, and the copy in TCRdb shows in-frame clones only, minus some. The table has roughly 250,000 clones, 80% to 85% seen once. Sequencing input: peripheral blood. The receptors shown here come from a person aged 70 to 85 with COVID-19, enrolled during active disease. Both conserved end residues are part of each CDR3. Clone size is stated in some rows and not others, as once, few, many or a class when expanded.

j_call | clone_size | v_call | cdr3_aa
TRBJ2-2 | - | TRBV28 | CASSLISPGGRSGELFF
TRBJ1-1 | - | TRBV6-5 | CASVKAGNTEAFF
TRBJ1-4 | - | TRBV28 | CASRMDPGTTNEKLFF
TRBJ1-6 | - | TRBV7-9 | CASSATGTGIYNSPLHF
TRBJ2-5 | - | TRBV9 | CASSVSSEATQYF
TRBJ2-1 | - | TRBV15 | CATSRVGGGIYNEQFF
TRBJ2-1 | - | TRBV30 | CAWSGTGRKKYNEQFF
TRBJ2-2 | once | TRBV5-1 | CASSVKGGAPGELFF
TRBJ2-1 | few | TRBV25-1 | CAIGNTGTAKNEQFF
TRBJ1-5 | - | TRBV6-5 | CASGRDRSRQPQHF
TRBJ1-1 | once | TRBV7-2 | CASSSDLGQGNTEAFF
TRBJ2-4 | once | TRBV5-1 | CASSPAGVRKNIQYF
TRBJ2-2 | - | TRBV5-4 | CASSPPGLAGKNTGELFF
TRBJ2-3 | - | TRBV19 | CASSTLQGTDTQYF
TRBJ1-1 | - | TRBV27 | CASSRRQGNTEAFF
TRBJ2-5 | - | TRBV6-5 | CASREWVQETQYF
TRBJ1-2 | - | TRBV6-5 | CASSRQVHPLYGYTF
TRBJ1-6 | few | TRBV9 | CASSVDRVRSNSPLHF
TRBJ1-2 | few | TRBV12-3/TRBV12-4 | CASRLTGDYGYTF
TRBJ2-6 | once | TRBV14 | CASSQGWRVPAGANVLTF
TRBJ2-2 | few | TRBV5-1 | CASRISGSSSGELFF
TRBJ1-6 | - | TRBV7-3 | CASIVRGKNSPLHF
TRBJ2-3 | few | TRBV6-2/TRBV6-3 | CASSYSITSGSPGVPDTQYF
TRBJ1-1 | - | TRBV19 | CASSIWSNRLNTEAFF
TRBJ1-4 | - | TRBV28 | CASSTGTATNEKLFF
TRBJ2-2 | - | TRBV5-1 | CASSLAGGGNTGELFF